This TCR beta chain was documented in a study of T cells in Graves' hyperthyroidism and ophthalmopathy. Amplified TCR beta CDR3 regions derived from RNA transcripts. HTBI primers drove first-round RT-PCR of the TCR CDR3. TCRdb fed the multiplex PCR reads into MiXCR, producing one record per CDR3 protein. This sample has a few hundred thousand distinct CDR3 sequences, with roughly 13% found just once. This CDR3 contains 14 residues. Looked up from germline, CDR1 is SGHRS and CDR2 is YFSETQ. V lost 1 base and J 2 bases, leaving 9 bases between the germline ends. This sequence joins TRBV5-1 and TRBJ2-5; D gene ambiguous. The sample was blood. The TCR originated in a woman aged 18 to 35 with Graves' hyperthyroidism. CDR3 amino acids: CASSLQVDQETQYF. As DNA, the CDR3 is TGCGCCAGCAGCTTGCAGGTAGATCAAGAGACCCAGTACTTC.